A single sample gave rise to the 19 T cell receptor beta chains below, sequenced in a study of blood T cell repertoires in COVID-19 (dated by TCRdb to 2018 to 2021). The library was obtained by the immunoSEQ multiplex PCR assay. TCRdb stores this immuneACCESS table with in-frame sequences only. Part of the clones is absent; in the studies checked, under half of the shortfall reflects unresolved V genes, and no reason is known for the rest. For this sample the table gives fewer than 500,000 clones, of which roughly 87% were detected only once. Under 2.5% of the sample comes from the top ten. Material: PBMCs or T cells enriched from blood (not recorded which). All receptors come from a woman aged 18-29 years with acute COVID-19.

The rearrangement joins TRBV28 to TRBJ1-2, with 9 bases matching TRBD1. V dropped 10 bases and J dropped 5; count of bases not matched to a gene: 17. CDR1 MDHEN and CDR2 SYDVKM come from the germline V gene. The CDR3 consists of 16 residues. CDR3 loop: CAISGHSTGGEYGYTF. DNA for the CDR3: TGTGCCATCAGCGGCCATTCGACAGGGGGGGAATATGGCTACACCTTC.

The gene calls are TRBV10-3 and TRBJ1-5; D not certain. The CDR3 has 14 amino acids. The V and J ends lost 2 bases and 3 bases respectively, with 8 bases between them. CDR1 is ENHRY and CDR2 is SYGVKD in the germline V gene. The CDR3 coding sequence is TGTGCCATCAGTGAGGTCCAGAACAATCAGCCCCAGCATTTT. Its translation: CAISEVQNNQPQHF.

The CDR3: CASSQDGRTTADQPQHF. For the CDR3, the DNA is TGTGCCAGCAGCCAAGATGGACGGACAACGGCGGATCAGCCCCAGCATTTT. V is TRBV3-1 (or the pseudogene TRBV3-2) and J is TRBJ1-5; TRBD1 is a possible D gene (5 bases). The CDR3 sequence is 17 residues long. V was trimmed by 0 bases and J by 5 bases, leaving 17 bases between them. The germline V gene has CDR1 LGHDT and CDR2 YNNKEL (reference sequence).

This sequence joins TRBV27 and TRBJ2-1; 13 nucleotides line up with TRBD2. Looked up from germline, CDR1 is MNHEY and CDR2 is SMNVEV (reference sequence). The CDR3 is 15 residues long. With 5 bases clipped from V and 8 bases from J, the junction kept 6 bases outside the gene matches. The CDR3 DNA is TGTGCCAGCAGTGGACTAGCGGGAGTTGTGGATGAGCAGTTCTTC. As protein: CASSGLAGVVDEQFF.

The CDR3 sequence: CASSPRSGRGDGELFF. The CDR3 bases are TGCGCCAGCAGCCCTCGTAGCGGGAGGGGAGACGGGGAGCTGTTTTTT. The genes are TRBV5-1 and TRBJ2-2, with 11 bases lining up with TRBD2. V shed 4 bases, J shed 7 bases, and the junction held 9 bases outside the gene matches. Looked up from germline, CDR1 is SGHRS and CDR2 is YFSETQ. This CDR3 contains 16 residues. Full variable domain (rest looked up from reference TRBV5-1 and TRBJ2-2): KAGVTQTPRYLIKTRGQQVTLSCSPISGHRSVSWYQQTPGQGLQFLFEYFSETQRNKGNFPGRFSGRQFSNSRSEMNVSTLELGDSALYLCASSPRSGRGDGELFFGEGSRLTVL.

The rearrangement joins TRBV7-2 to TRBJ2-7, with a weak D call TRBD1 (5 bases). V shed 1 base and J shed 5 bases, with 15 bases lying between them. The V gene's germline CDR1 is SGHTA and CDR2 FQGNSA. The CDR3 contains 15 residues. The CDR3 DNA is TGTGCCAGCAGCTTAGGGTGGGGCAGGGAAAACGAGCAGTACTTC. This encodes CASSLGWGRENEQYF.

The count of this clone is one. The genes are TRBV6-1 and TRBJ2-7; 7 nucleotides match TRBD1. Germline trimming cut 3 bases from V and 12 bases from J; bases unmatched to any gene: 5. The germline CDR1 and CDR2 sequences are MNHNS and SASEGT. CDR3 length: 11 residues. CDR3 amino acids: CASSEGQKLYF. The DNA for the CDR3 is TGTGCCAGCAGTGAGGGACAGAAACTGTACTTC.

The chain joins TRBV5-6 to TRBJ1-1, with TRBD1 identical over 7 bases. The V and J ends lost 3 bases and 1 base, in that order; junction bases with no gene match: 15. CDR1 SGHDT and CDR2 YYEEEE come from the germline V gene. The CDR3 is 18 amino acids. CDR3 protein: CASSWPPGTAGGNTEAFF. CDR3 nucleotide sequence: TGTGCCAGCAGCTGGCCCCCCGGGACAGCGGGAGGGAACACTGAAGCTTTCTTT.

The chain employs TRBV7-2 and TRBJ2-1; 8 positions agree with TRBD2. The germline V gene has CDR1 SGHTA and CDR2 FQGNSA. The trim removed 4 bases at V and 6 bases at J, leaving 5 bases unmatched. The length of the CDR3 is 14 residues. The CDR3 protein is CASSSSGPLNEQFF. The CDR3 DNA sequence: TGTGCCAGCAGCTCTAGCGGGCCACTCAATGAGCAGTTCTTC.

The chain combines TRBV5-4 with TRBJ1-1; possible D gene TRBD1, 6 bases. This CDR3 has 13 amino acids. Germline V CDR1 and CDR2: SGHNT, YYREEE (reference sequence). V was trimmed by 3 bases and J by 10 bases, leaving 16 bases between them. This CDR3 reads CASSSERGAGAFF. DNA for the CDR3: TGTGCCAGCAGCTCGGAACGGGGGGCAGGAGCTTTCTTT.

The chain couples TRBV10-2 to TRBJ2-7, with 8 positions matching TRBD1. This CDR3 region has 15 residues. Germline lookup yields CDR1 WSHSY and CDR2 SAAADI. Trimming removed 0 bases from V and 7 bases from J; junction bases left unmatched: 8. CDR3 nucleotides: TGCGCCAGCAGTGAGTCGTATCACAGGGGGGAAGAGCAGTACTTC. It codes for CASSESYHRGEEQYF.

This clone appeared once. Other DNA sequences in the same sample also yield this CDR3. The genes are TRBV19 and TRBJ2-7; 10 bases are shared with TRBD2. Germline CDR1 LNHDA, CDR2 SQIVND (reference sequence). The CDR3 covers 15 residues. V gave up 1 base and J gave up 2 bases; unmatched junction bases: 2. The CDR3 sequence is CASSIGLAGAYEQYF. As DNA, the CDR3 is TGTGCCAGTAGTATAGGGCTAGCGGGAGCCTACGAGCAGTACTTC. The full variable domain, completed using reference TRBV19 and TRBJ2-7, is DGGITQSPKYLFRKEGQNVTLSCEQNLNHDAMYWYRQDPGQGLRLIYYSQIVNDFQKGDIAEGYSVSREKKESFPLTVTSAQKNPTAFYLCASSIGLAGAYEQYFGPGTRLTVT.

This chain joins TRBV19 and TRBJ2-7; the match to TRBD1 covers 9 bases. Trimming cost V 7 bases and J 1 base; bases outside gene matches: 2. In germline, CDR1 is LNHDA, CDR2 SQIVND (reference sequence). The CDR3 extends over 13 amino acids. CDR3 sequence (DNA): TGTGCCAGTATCGGGACAGGGTCCTACGAGCAGTACTTC. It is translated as CASIGTGSYEQYF.

CDR3 in DNA: TGTGCCAGCAGCGTAGTAGATGTTGGAGAGACCCAGTACTTC. Amino acid sequence: CASSVVDVGETQYF. V usage is TRBV9 and J usage is TRBJ2-5; no clear D gene. V was cut by 0 bases and J by 4 bases, with 10 bases left in between. CDR1 is SGDLS, CDR2 YYNGEE, per germline. CDR3 length equals 14 residues. Together with reference TRBV9 and TRBJ2-5, the CDR3 gives the full variable domain: DSGVTQTPKHLITATGQRVTLRCSPRSGDLSVYWYQQSLDQGLQFLIQYYNGEERAKGNILERFSAQQFPDLHSELNLSSLELGDSALYFCASSVVDVGETQYFGPGTRLLVL.

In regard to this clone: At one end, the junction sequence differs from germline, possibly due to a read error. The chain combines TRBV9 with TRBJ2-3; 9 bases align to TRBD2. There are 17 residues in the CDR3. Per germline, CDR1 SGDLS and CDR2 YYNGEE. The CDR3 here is CASSVGGRAGGTDTQYF. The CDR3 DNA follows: TGTGCCAGCAGCGTAGGCGGTCGAGCGGGGGGCACGGATACGCAGTATTTT.

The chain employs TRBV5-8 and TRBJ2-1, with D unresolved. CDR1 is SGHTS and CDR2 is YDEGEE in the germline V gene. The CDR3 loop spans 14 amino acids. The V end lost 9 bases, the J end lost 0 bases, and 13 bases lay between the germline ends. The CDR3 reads CATPRSGSYNEQFF. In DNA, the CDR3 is TGTGCCACCCCCCGATCGGGCTCCTACAATGAGCAGTTCTTC. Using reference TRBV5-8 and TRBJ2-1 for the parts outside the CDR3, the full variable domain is EAGVTQSPTHLIKTRGQQATLRCSPISGHTSVYWYQQALGLGLQFLLWYDEGEERNRGNFPPRFSGRQFPNYSSELNVNALELEDSALYLCATPRSGSYNEQFFGPGTRLTVL.

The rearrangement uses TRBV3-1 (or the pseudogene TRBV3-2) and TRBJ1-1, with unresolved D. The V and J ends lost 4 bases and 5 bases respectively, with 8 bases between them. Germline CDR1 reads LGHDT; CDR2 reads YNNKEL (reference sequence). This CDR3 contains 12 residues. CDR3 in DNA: TGTGCCAGCAGCCTCCCGGGGACTGAAGCTTTCTTT. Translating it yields CASSLPGTEAFF.

CDR3 region: CASSYKLVLNTEAFF. The CDR3 nucleotides read TGTGCCAGCAGTTATAAGCTGGTCTTGAACACTGAAGCTTTCTTT. This rearrangement joins TRBV6-2 or TRBV6-3 to TRBJ1-1, with D hard to call. This CDR3 contains 15 residues. Trimming took off 3 bases at V and 0 bases at J, with 11 bases between the two ends. Germline CDR1 is MNHEY and CDR2 is SVGEGT.

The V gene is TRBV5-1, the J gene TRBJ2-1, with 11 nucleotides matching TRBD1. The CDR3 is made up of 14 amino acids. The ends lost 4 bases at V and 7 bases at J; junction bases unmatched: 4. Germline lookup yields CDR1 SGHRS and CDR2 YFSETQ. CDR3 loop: CASSPGTGGNEQFF. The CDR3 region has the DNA TGCGCCAGCAGCCCCGGGACAGGGGGTAATGAGCAGTTCTTC.